These 3 T cell receptor beta chains came from one sample sequenced in a study of blood T cell repertoires in COVID-19. Clones were read by immunoSEQ multiplex PCR, and TCRdb kept only the in-frame ones, dropping some. There are about 190,000 clones in the sample; about 77% occur only once, and approximately 3% lies in the top ten. Sequenced material: peripheral blood. Receptor source: a woman older than 75 with active or convalescent COVID-19.

The gene calls are TRBV7-9 and TRBJ1-5; 12 bases match TRBD1. Germline trimming cut 4 bases from V and 5 bases from J; bases unmatched to any gene: 3. The CDR3 is 15 residues long. CDR1 SEHNR and CDR2 FQNEAQ come from the germline V gene (reference sequence). The CDR3 nucleotides are TGTGCCAGCAGCTCGGGACAGGGGGCAGATCAGCCCCAGCATTTT. It yields the protein CASSSGQGADQPQHF.

This rearrangement joins TRBV4-3 to TRBJ2-3, with D possibly TRBD1 on 5 matching bases. The CDR3 sequence is 16 residues long. The germline gives CDR1 LGHNA, CDR2 YSLEER. V shed 0 bases and J shed 0 bases, with 10 bases lying between them. The CDR3 here is CASSQDSRESTDTQYF. The DNA for the CDR3 is TGCGCCAGCAGCCAAGATAGCAGGGAAAGCACAGATACGCAGTATTTT.

The chain has TRBV6-2 or TRBV6-3 and TRBJ2-7; 11 positions match TRBD2. V shed 2 bases and J 0 bases; nucleotides not matched to a gene: 9. The CDR3 consists of 18 residues. Germline CDR1 and CDR2: MNHEY and SVGEGT. The CDR3 DNA reads as TGTGCCAGCAGTTACGGGGCTAGCGGGGGGCCAAGCTCCTACGAGCAGTACTTC. Its protein is CASSYGASGGPSSYEQYF.